This entry features one TCR beta chain sequence. Its target is not known. The V gene's germline CDR1 is MNHEY and CDR2 SVGEGT. Trimming at V came to 6 bases and at J to 6 bases, leaving 8 bases not matched to a gene. The CDR3 covers 14 residues. The sample originates from a study of response to subunit inactivated influenza vaccine. Study results and caveats: A suggestion made by the authors is that each seasonal influenza vaccination recruits few new T cells.

TCRdb analysed the RT-PCR reads with MiXCR anew, one entry per CDR3 protein. Here the sample spans 500,000 to 550,000 distinct CDR3 sequences, about 7.2% being singletons. The chain links TRBV6-2 or TRBV6-3 to TRBJ2-3; TRBD1 matches 8 bases. The clonotype comes from a man between 50 and 69 years old who received an inactivated influenza vaccine. The sample here was PBMCs from blood, taken approximately 25 months after vaccination. The CDR3 sequence: CASSDRGGSDTQYF. The DNA for the CDR3 is TGTGCCAGCAGCGACAGGGGTGGTTCGGATACGCAGTATTTT.